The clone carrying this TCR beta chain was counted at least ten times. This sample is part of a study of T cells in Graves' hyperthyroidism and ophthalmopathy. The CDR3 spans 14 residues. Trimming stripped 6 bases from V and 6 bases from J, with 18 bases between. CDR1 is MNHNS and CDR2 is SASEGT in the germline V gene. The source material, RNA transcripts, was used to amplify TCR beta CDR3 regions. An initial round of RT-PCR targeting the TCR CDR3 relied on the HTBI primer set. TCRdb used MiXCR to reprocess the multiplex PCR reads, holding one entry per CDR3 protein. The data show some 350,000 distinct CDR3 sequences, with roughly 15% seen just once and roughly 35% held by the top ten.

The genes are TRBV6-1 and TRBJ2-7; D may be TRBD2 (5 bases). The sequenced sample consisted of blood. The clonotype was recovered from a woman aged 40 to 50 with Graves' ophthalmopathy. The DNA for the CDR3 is TGTGCCAGCAGGGAGGAGCGGAACCTTGGCGAGCAGTACTTC. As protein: CASREERNLGEQYF.